This paragraph reports one TCR beta chain. Its antigen is unidentified. PCR was performed using 60 Vbeta and 13 Jbeta primers. Original processing methods: Counted up in a later analysis, unique TCR beta chains came to some 72 million, with 9.5 million to 13 million shared. Clones were sequenced by immunoSEQ multiplex PCR, and TCRdb holds only the in-frame ones, with some missing. D and trimming were read from the DNA, whereas the V and J calls and clone size are those reported in that table. The sample shows 150,000 to 200,000 clones, about 80% of them seen only once. Germline CDR1 LGHNA, CDR2 YNFKEQ. V dropped 2 bases and J dropped 1 base, with 23 bases sitting between them. This CDR3 has 19 residues. Healthy bone marrow donors supplied every sample. This sample was included in a study of cytomegalovirus exposure and HLA in healthy donors. Points from the study as a whole: For TCR beta chains, V- and J-gene trimming was later linked to a missense DCLRE1C variant. TCR beta V segments were, for the most part, productive about 87% or about 30% of the time in an earlier analysis.

The sequencing input was PBMCs. The rearrangement links TRBV4-2 to TRBJ2-5; perhaps TRBD2 as D (6 bases). This sequence was found in a man aged 18 to 29 in good health and CMV-seronegative. The CDR3 nucleotides are TGTGCCAGCAGCCAAAACCCGGCCGGGACTGCGTCGGGCCAAGAGACCCAGTACTTC. Amino acid sequence: CASSQNPAGTASGQETQYF.